Included here is one TCR beta chain sequence, with context. Its specificity is unknown. V lost 3 bases and J lost 6, with 13 bases in between. This CDR3 spans 14 amino acids. The second PCR ran roughly 6 to 12 cycles with a sample-barcoded 5' primer and J-beta primers. TCRdb re-analysed the 5' RACE reads in MiXCR, keeping a single row per CDR3 protein. The sample shows about 1,800,000 distinct CDR3 sequences, approximately 28% of them seen only once. These data originate in a study of blood T cells in healthy people across ages. The study, taken as a whole, reports: Both naive CD4+ cell counts and diversity were greater in long-lived donors than in aged donors.

The genes are TRBV12-3 or TRBV12-4 and TRBJ2-3; D may be TRBD1 or TRBD2 (5 bases each). The clonotype was recovered from a woman in her twenties or thirties in good health. Sequenced sample: blood. CDR3 sequence reads: CASSFGAESDTQYF. The CDR3, as DNA: TGTGCCAGCAGTTTCGGGGCAGAGAGTGATACGCAGTATTTT.